The 19 T cell receptor beta chains in this list originate from one sample, sequenced in a study of cytomegalovirus exposure and HLA in healthy donors (dated by TCRdb to the late 2010s). Library preparation was by the immunoSEQ multiplex PCR assay. For the multiplex PCR, a mixture combining 60 forward primers for TCR Vbeta segments and 13 reverse primers for TCR Jbeta segments was used. TCRdb carries this immuneACCESS record with in-frame sequences only. Its versions omit some clonotypes, under half of them owing to an unresolved V gene in the studies checked, with the rest unexplained. This sample comprises approximately 100,000 clones, just under 70% of them detected only once. The top ten clonotypes cover roughly 5.5% of the sample. Sequenced sample: PBMCs. These receptors came from a woman in her seventies in good health and CMV-seropositive.

The chain couples TRBV9 to TRBJ2-7, with 9 bases fitting TRBD2. Looked up from germline, CDR1 is SGDLS and CDR2 is YYNGEE. V lost 0 bases to trimming and J lost 4 bases; unmatched junction nucleotides: 2. This CDR3 spans 14 amino acids. The CDR3 is CASSVALAGYEQYF. The CDR3 DNA follows: TGTGCCAGCAGCGTAGCGCTAGCGGGGTACGAGCAGTACTTC.

The rearrangement joins TRBV6-5 to TRBJ2-2, with 8 bases fitting TRBD1. There are 15 residues in the CDR3. V lost 5 bases and J lost 5; bases outside the gene matches: 7. Germline V lookup: CDR1 MNHEY, CDR2 SVGAGI. The CDR3 nucleotides read TGTGCCAGCAGTCCCAGGGGGCGCAGAACCGGGGAGCTGTTTTTT. It yields the protein CASSPRGRRTGELFF.

The CDR3 reads CASRTSNYGYTF. CDR3 in DNA: TGTGCCAGCCGCACATCTAACTATGGCTACACCTTC. This chain links TRBV25-1 with TRBJ1-2; D is unclear. Deletions cut 8 bases from V and 0 bases from J, with 7 bases between. This CDR3 contains 12 residues. Germline lookup yields CDR1 MGHDK and CDR2 SYGVNS.

The chain recombines TRBV5-1 with TRBJ1-3, with D uncertain. In germline, CDR1 is SGHRS, CDR2 YFSETQ. Trimming cost V 4 bases and J 1 base, with 9 bases left between them. This CDR3 has 14 amino acids. CDR3 coding DNA: TGCGCCAGCAGCGGTGCCGGGTCTGGAAACACCATATATTTT. Translation gives CASSGAGSGNTIYF.

The chain uses TRBV6-5 and TRBJ1-4, with D possibly matching TRBD1 (6 bases). This CDR3 is built from 15 residues. In germline, CDR1 is MNHEY, CDR2 SVGAGI. Trimming stripped 6 bases from V and 5 bases from J, with 16 bases between. The CDR3 nucleotides are TGTGCCAGCAGGGACAGTAAGTTGGAAAATGAAAAACTGTTTTTT. Translated, it gives CASRDSKLENEKLFF.

As DNA, the CDR3 is TGTGCCAGCAGTGAACAGGGGGCTGCGGGCACTGAAGCTTTCTTT. Translating it yields CASSEQGAAGTEAFF. The gene calls are TRBV2 and TRBJ1-1; 8 bases agree with TRBD1. The CDR3 runs 15 residues. Germline-derived CDR1 and CDR2 are SNHLY and FYNNEI. Trimming removed 2 bases from V and 4 bases from J; junction bases left unmatched: 6.

This clone occurred once. The rearrangement uses TRBV4-1 and TRBJ2-1, with 8 bases matching TRBD1. The V segment lost 1 base and the J segment 4 bases; nucleotides outside the gene matches: 3. CDR3 length equals 15 residues. Germline CDR1 reads MGHRA; CDR2 reads YSYEKL. CDR3 sequence reads: CASSQVGQGYNEQFF. DNA of the CDR3: TGCGCCAGCAGCCAAGTCGGACAGGGATACAATGAGCAGTTCTTC.

The chain couples TRBV7-9 to TRBJ2-2, with D possibly TRBD1 on 6 matching bases. Germline V gene data show CDR1 as SEHNR and CDR2 as FQNEAQ (reference sequence). V was shortened by 7 bases and J by 7 bases, with 13 bases between the two germline ends. This CDR3 has 13 amino acids. The CDR3 DNA follows: TGTGCCAGCACCCTTACAGGGTTCGGGGAGCTGTTTTTT. This encodes CASTLTGFGELFF.

This rearrangement joins TRBV21-1 to TRBJ1-2. TRBV21-1 is a known pseudogene. The CDR3 extends over 15 amino acids. The CDR3 loop is CASSKGAGGEDGYTF. CDR3 in DNA: TGTGCCAGCAGCAAAGGAGCGGGAGGGGAGGATGGCTACACCTTC.

This clone was seen once. The rearrangement joins TRBV5-6 to TRBJ1-4, with D perhaps matching TRBD1 (6 bases). Germline V gene sequence: CDR1 SGHDT, CDR2 YYEEEE. The CDR3 spans 15 residues. V dropped 3 bases and J dropped 8 bases, with 17 bases sitting between them. CDR3: CASSSGGRGGEKLFF. In DNA, the CDR3 is TGTGCCAGCAGCTCCGGGGGCAGGGGAGGGGAAAAACTGTTTTTT.

This clone was seen only once. The chain uses TRBV5-1 and TRBJ1-6; 8 nucleotides align to TRBD1. Trimming at V came to 2 bases and at J to 10 bases, leaving 11 bases not matched to a gene. Germline V gene lookup returns CDR1 SGHRS and CDR2 YFSETQ. The CDR3 contains 16 residues. The CDR3: CASSLQGDGLRSPLHF. CDR3 coding DNA: TGCGCCAGCAGCTTACAGGGGGACGGCTTAAGGTCACCCCTCCACTTT.

This clone has more than one count but fewer than ten. The rearrangement uses TRBV30 and TRBJ1-1; tentatively, D is TRBD1 (5 bases). The length of the CDR3 is 11 residues. Germline assignment: CDR1 GTSNPN and CDR2 SVGIG (reference sequence). V was pared by 8 bases and J by 10 bases, with 17 bases between. The CDR3 spells CATTNGGRAFF. The CDR3 nucleotides read TGTGCCACTACCAATGGGGGGAGAGCTTTCTTT.

This rearrangement joins TRBV7-9 to TRBJ2-1, with 8 bases that match TRBD1. The V gene end was trimmed by 2 bases and the J gene end by 6 bases; junction bases not matched to a gene: 12. The CDR3 is made up of 17 amino acids. Germline CDR1 is SEHNR and CDR2 is FQNEAQ (reference sequence). CDR3 residues: CASSLWAGGPEGNEQFF. The CDR3 bases are TGTGCCAGCAGCTTATGGGCAGGGGGCCCGGAGGGCAATGAGCAGTTCTTC.

The chain has TRBV5-1 and TRBJ2-5, with 8 bases matching TRBD2. The germline V gene has CDR1 SGHRS and CDR2 YFSETQ. CDR3 length: 15 amino acids. J gave up 0 bases and V 2 bases, and 3 bases lay outside the gene matches. The CDR3: CASSLTAGDQETQYF. In DNA, the CDR3 is TGCGCCAGCAGCTTAACAGCGGGGGACCAAGAGACCCAGTACTTC.

Only one count was recorded for this clone. The V gene is TRBV18, the J gene TRBJ2-7; 12 bases are a match to TRBD1. J lost 7 bases, V lost 4 bases, and 14 bases had no gene match. The CDR3 is made up of 17 amino acids. The V gene's germline CDR1 is KGHSH and CDR2 LQKENI. CDR3 protein: CASSLHRPGQGAGEQYF. As DNA, the CDR3 is TGTGCCAGCTCACTACATCGGCCGGGACAGGGGGCGGGGGAGCAGTACTTC.

The chain couples TRBV7-8 to TRBJ1-1, with 10 bases lining up with TRBD1. The CDR3 covers 15 residues. Per the germline V gene, CDR1 is SGHVS and CDR2 is FQNEAQ. With 1 base clipped from V and 10 bases from J, the junction kept 9 bases outside the gene matches. The CDR3 DNA is TGTGCCAGCAGCTTAGTGGTCGGACAGGGGGGAAGAGCTTTCTTT. This encodes CASSLVVGQGGRAFF.

The gene calls are TRBV6-4 and TRBJ1-5, with 8 bases fitting TRBD1. V lost 5 bases to trimming and J lost 4 bases; unmatched junction nucleotides: 7. In germline, CDR1 is MRHNA, CDR2 SNTAGT. The CDR3 length is 15 residues. The CDR3 here is CASSPFQGANQPQHF. CDR3 coding DNA: TGTGCCAGCAGTCCTTTCCAGGGGGCGAATCAGCCCCAGCATTTT.

The chain has TRBV5-1 and TRBJ2-3; D is ambiguous. The length of the CDR3 is 14 residues. CDR1 SGHRS and CDR2 YFSETQ come from the germline V gene. The V gene lost 0 bases and the J gene lost 6 bases, with 11 bases spanning the gap. The CDR3 spells CASSLEAMVDTQYF. The CDR3 DNA reads as TGCGCCAGCAGCTTGGAAGCTATGGTCGATACGCAGTATTTT.

The table lists this clone with a few counts. V and J are TRBV5-1 and TRBJ1-1, with TRBD1 identical over 7 bases. The CDR3 sequence is 16 residues long. The junction had 14 bases not matched to a gene; V was cut back by 5 bases and J by 4 bases. Germline V CDR1 and CDR2: SGHRS, YFSETQ. The chain's CDR3 is CASSLGAGGDSTEAFF. The CDR3 DNA sequence: TGCGCCAGCAGTTTAGGGGCAGGGGGAGACAGCACTGAAGCTTTCTTT.